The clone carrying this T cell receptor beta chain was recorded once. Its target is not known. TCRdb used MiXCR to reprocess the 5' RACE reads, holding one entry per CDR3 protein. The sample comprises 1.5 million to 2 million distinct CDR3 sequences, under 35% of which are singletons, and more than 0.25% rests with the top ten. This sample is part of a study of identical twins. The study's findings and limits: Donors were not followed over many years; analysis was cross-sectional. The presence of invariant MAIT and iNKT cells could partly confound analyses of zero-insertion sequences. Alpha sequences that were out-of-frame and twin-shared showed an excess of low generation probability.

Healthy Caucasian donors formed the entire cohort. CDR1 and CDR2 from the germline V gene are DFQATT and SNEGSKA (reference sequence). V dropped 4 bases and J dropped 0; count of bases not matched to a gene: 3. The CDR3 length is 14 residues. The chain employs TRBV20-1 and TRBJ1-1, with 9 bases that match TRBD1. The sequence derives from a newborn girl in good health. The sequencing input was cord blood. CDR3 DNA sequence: TGCAGTGCTACTAGGACAGGGGTGAACACTGAAGCTTTCTTT. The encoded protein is CSATRTGVNTEAFF.